This passage covers 21 T cell receptor beta chains from one sample sequenced in a study of T-cell reconstitution after alpha-beta-depleted transplantation in children. It was with unique molecular identifiers that the TCRbeta library was prepared. TCRdb called the PCR reads again in MiXCR, with one record for every CDR3 protein. The sample carries some 100,000 distinct CDR3 sequences, less than 20% recorded once. The sequencing here drew on PBMCs, mostly from graft donor cells, taken 180 days after TCRalphabeta/CD19-depleted stem cell transplant. The receptors derive from a male patient aged 2 to 10 who had a stem cell transplant for acute lymphoblastic leukemia, so the T cells may come from the graft donor.

The J gene is TRBJ2-1, the V gene TRBV7-6; the D gene is possibly TRBD2 (6 bases). The CDR3 sequence is 18 residues long. The ends were cut back, 4 bases at V and 4 bases at J, with 23 bases in the middle. In germline, CDR1 is SGHVS, CDR2 FNYEAQ. This chain's CDR3 is CASSSTAGSGSIYNEQFF. The CDR3 DNA sequence: TGTGCCAGCAGCTCTACAGCGGGTTCAGGCTCTATATACAATGAGCAGTTCTTC.

This clonotype was observed many times. The V and J genes are TRBV12-3 or TRBV12-4 and TRBJ2-5; D is ambiguous. This CDR3 spans 14 amino acids. The ends were cut back, 3 bases at V and 0 bases at J, with 8 bases in the middle. Written as DNA, the CDR3 is TGTGCCAGCAGTTTCGCGTCCAACCAAGAGACCCAGTACTTC. This codes for CASSFASNQETQYF.

In this sample, this clonotype turned up a few times. The rearrangement links TRBV7-9 to TRBJ2-3, with TRBD1 matching 7 bases. V shed 5 bases and J 2 bases; nucleotides not matched to a gene: 4. From germline, CDR1 is SEHNR and CDR2 FQNEAQ (reference sequence). The CDR3 totals 14 residues. Written as DNA, the CDR3 is TGTGCCAGCAGCCCTGGGACAGTCACAGATACGCAGTATTTT. It yields the protein CASSPGTVTDTQYF.

This chain links TRBV10-3 with TRBJ2-7, with D uncertain. V was trimmed by 2 bases and J by 2 bases, leaving 13 bases between them. Germline CDR1 and CDR2: ENHRY and SYGVKD. The CDR3 runs to 15 residues. CDR3 sequence reads: CAISEGPSSTYEQYF. As DNA, the CDR3 is TGTGCCATCAGTGAGGGTCCTTCCTCAACCTACGAGCAGTACTTC.

The chain recombines TRBV6-5 with TRBJ1-5; D ambiguous. The CDR3 is 14 amino acids. V was shortened by 0 bases and J by 9 bases, with 12 bases between the two germline ends. Germline CDR1 reads MNHEY; CDR2 reads SVGAGI. CDR3 residues: CASSYSTDHGPQHF. The CDR3 DNA reads TGTGCCAGCAGTTACTCTACAGATCATGGGCCCCAGCATTTT.

The rearrangement links TRBV7-2 to TRBJ2-3; D is undetermined. CDR3 length: 16 residues. Germline lookup yields CDR1 SGHTA and CDR2 FQGNSA. V shed 1 base and J shed 5 bases, with 16 bases lying between them. The CDR3 protein is CASSLGSASPKDTQYF. The CDR3 DNA is TGTGCCAGCAGCTTAGGATCCGCCAGTCCTAAAGATACGCAGTATTTT.

This clonotype occurred many times. The V call is TRBV6-2 or TRBV6-3, the J call TRBJ2-1, with 8 bases matching TRBD1. Trimming at V came to 7 bases and at J to 2 bases, leaving 19 bases not matched to a gene. Germline V gene data show CDR1 as MNHEY and CDR2 as SVGEGT. The CDR3 spans 19 residues. The CDR3 spells CASTAIRGIGQGTYNEQFF. CDR3 coding DNA: TGTGCCAGCACGGCGATTAGAGGTATCGGACAGGGAACCTACAATGAGCAGTTCTTC.

Only a few counts were recorded for this clonotype. The gene calls are TRBV5-5 and TRBJ1-5, with D uncertain. The V gene lost 3 bases and the J gene lost 6 bases, with 10 bases spanning the gap. The CDR3 extends over 13 amino acids. Looked up from germline, CDR1 is SGHKS and CDR2 is YYEKEE (reference sequence). In DNA form, the CDR3 reads TGTGCCAGCAGCTACCAAATTGCTCAGCCCCAGCATTTT. Its translation: CASSYQIAQPQHF.

This clonotype came up once. The V gene is TRBV7-6, the J gene TRBJ2-3, with a tentative D call TRBD2 (6 bases). Looked up from germline, CDR1 is SGHVS and CDR2 is FNYEAQ. CDR3 length: 16 amino acids. Trimming took off 4 bases at V and 2 bases at J, with 16 bases between the two ends. This chain's CDR3 is CASSSGWRGVTDTQYF. The CDR3 nucleotides are TGTGCCAGCAGCTCTGGCTGGCGGGGAGTCACAGATACGCAGTATTTT. The full variable domain, completed using reference TRBV7-6 and TRBJ2-3, is GAGVSQSPRYKVTKRGQDVALRCDPISGHVSLYWYRQALGQGPEFLTYFNYEAQQDKSGLPNDRFSAERPEGSISTLTIQRTEQRDSAMYRCASSSGWRGVTDTQYFGPGTRLTVL.

The chain employs TRBV5-1 and TRBJ1-1; 10 bases are shared with TRBD1. This CDR3 comprises 16 residues. Unmatched junction bases numbered 4, after V lost 0 bases and J lost 2 bases. Germline values: CDR1 SGHRS, CDR2 YFSETQ. The CDR3: CASSLGTGGPNTEAFF. The CDR3 DNA reads as TGCGCCAGCAGCTTGGGGACAGGGGGACCCAACACTGAAGCTTTCTTT.

Only one count was recorded for this clonotype. The gene calls are TRBV5-1 and TRBJ2-5; 7 positions match TRBD1. The CDR3 sequence is 15 residues long. Trimming took 5 bases from V and 8 from J; bases not matched to a gene: 15. Germline-derived CDR1 and CDR2 are SGHRS and YFSETQ. CDR3 sequence reads: CASRSGTGELDTQYF. Here the CDR3 DNA reads TGCGCCAGCAGGTCCGGCACAGGGGAGTTGGACACCCAGTACTTC.

The chain recombines TRBV20-1 with TRBJ1-6; no clear D gene. The germline gives CDR1 DFQATT, CDR2 SNEGSKA (reference sequence). The CDR3 is made up of 15 amino acids. V lost 1 base and J 7 bases, leaving 14 bases between the germline ends. The CDR3, as DNA: TGCAGTGCTAGAGTTCCGGGAGGGTTGAATTCACCCCTCCACTTT. As protein: CSARVPGGLNSPLHF.

The rearrangement uses TRBV5-1 and TRBJ1-5; D is perhaps TRBD1 (5 bases). The CDR3 covers 14 residues. Trimming stripped 1 base from V and 4 bases from J, with 9 bases between. Per the germline V gene, CDR1 is SGHRS and CDR2 is YFSETQ. The CDR3 here is CASSLSGANQPQHF. The DNA for the CDR3 is TGCGCCAGCAGCTTGTCCGGGGCGAATCAGCCCCAGCATTTT.

This clonotype was counted between two and nine times. J is TRBJ2-3 and V is TRBV10-3, with 10 nucleotides matching TRBD2. Trimming removed 7 bases from V and 4 bases from J; junction bases left unmatched: 2. This CDR3 has 13 amino acids. From germline, CDR1 is ENHRY and CDR2 SYGVKD. The CDR3 DNA follows: TGTGCCATCACCGGGACTAGCGCAGATACGCAGTATTTT. Translation gives CAITGTSADTQYF.

The chain employs TRBV12-3 or TRBV12-4 and TRBJ2-2; no firm D call. V was trimmed by 3 bases and J by 2 bases, leaving 7 bases between them. The CDR3 consists of 14 residues. CDR3 nucleotides: TGTGCCAGCAGTTTCCCGGACAACACCGGGGAGCTGTTTTTT. This sequence encodes CASSFPDNTGELFF.

The gene calls are TRBV6-6 and TRBJ1-1; TRBD1 might be the D (6 bases). Between the trimmed V and J ends, which lost 6 bases and 5 bases, there was a span of 13 bases. The CDR3 consists of 13 residues. Germline V gene data show CDR1 as MNHNY and CDR2 as SVGAGI (reference sequence). DNA of the CDR3: TGTGCCAGCAGGCTCTTCAGGGGAACTGAAGCTTTCTTT. It codes for CASRLFRGTEAFF.

A few counts support this clonotype. The chain is built from TRBV5-6 and TRBJ2-2, with D possibly matching TRBD1 (6 bases). The CDR3 contains 15 residues. Trimming stripped 4 bases from V and 0 bases from J, with 10 bases between. Germline CDR1 reads SGHDT; CDR2 reads YYEEEE. The DNA of the CDR3 is TGTGCCAGCAGCCCACAGGGTCCGAACACCGGGGAGCTGTTTTTT. This sequence encodes CASSPQGPNTGELFF.

This clonotype has only a few counts. The chain uses TRBV3-1 and TRBJ2-3; D may be TRBD1 (6 bases). Germline-derived CDR1 and CDR2 are LGHDT and YNNKEL (reference sequence). The CDR3 extends over 12 amino acids. V lost 5 bases and J 4 bases, leaving 7 bases between the germline ends. In nucleotides, the CDR3 is TGTGCCAGCAGCGCAGGGGCAGATACGCAGTATTTT. Translation: CASSAGADTQYF.

This chain joins TRBV20-1 and TRBJ2-7; D is unresolved. CDR3 length: 14 residues. Between the trimmed V and J ends, which lost 3 bases and 4 bases, there was a span of 16 bases. CDR1 is DFQATT, CDR2 SNEGSKA, per germline (reference sequence). CDR3 protein: CSASNRFGFYEQYF. CDR3 DNA sequence: TGCAGTGCTAGTAATCGGTTTGGTTTTTACGAGCAGTACTTC.

In its sample, this clonotype was seen a few times. This sequence joins TRBV29-1 and TRBJ2-5; 9 bases line up with TRBD2. Trimming at V came to 3 bases and at J to 3 bases, leaving 5 bases not matched to a gene. The germline CDR1 and CDR2 sequences are SQVTM and ANQGSEA. The CDR3 is 14 residues long. The CDR3 loop is CSVEGLAGKETQYF. The CDR3, as DNA: TGCAGCGTTGAGGGGCTAGCGGGGAAAGAGACCCAGTACTTC.

V usage is TRBV5-1 and J usage is TRBJ1-1, with D possibly TRBD1 on 5 matching bases. The CDR3 runs 15 residues. V was cut by 0 bases and J by 1 base, with 10 bases left in between. The germline V gene encodes CDR1 SGHRS and CDR2 YFSETQ. CDR3 region: CASSLGGDPNTEAFF. The DNA of the CDR3 is TGCGCCAGCAGCTTGGGCGGGGACCCGAACACTGAAGCTTTCTTT.